This T cell receptor beta chain came from a study of T cell responses to AZD1222 COVID-19 vaccine (dated by TCRdb to about 2021). Regarding the study in general: AZD1222 recipients whose second dose came at about 4 weeks and those whose second dose came at about 12 weeks were combined into one group, since spike-specific TCR depth and breadth did not differ between the two schedules. A total of 233 trial participants underwent TCR sequencing, of whom 207 had received two doses of AZD1222 and roughly 26 had received two doses of the MenACWY control vaccine. Trial participants were enrolled by age into 18-55, 56-69 and 70-plus year subgroups, with approximately 150, 30 and 60 TCR-sequenced participants respectively.

The sample's time point label, in plain terms: baseline before first vaccination. Vaccinee samples came from UK trials COV001 and COV002, including a single-blind randomized controlled phase 2/3 trial of AZD1222 (ChAdOx1 nCoV-19) in healthy adults. For TCRbeta chain sequencing, PBMC samples were collected from trial participants at day 0 and at day 28 after the second dose. General conclusions and limits of the study: Conclusions about previously exposed vaccinees are limited, since just five or six AZD1222 recipients were seropositive for SARS-CoV-2 at baseline. Because no day 14 peak-response samples were available, the repertoires could be characterized only after the peak T cell response. The 56-69-year group was small, and its depth increase did not reach significance, likely because of low power. Participants were mostly white British, with more females than males. The authors suggested clonal diversity may have been underestimated. The whole spike protein was spanned by vaccine-associated CD4 TCRs, and dominant responses were seen in regions 160-218 and 743-854. Reportedly, close to half of the unique spike-specific TCRs recognized epitopes lying outside the regions that are mutated in the B.1.351 and B.1.1.7 variants. A significant rise in spike-specific TCR breadth and depth was observed after two AZD1222 doses relative to day 0 and relative to MenACWY recipients.

Concerning this clone itself: No cognate antigen has been identified for it. The record has no base qualities; no much larger clone is one base away.

Measured from the cysteine to the phenylalanine, the CDR3 is 16 residues long. Only the CDR3 part of the read is kept: 48 bases, read in frame from the first base. The germline V gene sets CDR1 to MNHGY and CDR2 to SAAAGT. A distance of 21 bases separates the germline ends of V and J, which lose 7 bases and 3 bases respectively. The CDR3 regions of human TCRbeta chains were analyzed by immunosequencing. The paper's data handling went like this. TCRs in the repertoires were matched against a reference library of SARS-CoV-2-specific TCRs that had been generated with the MIRA antigen-specificity platform. Breadth was defined as the fraction of unique TCRs that were SARS-CoV-2-associated. Depth was defined as the fraction of total T cells that were SARS-CoV-2-associated. Using the MIRA data, each spike-specific TCR was assigned both to the spike region to which the TCR was reactive and to a CD4 or CD8 class. Log10-transformed breadth and depth values were compared by one-way ANOVA with Sidak's multiple comparisons tests. The table was pulled from immuneACCESS by TCRdb, which kept in-frame rearrangements only. Such tables lose some clones; where checked, under half of the loss comes from unresolved V genes, and the rest has no known cause. V, J and clone size are taken as reported in that table, and D and trimming were inferred from the DNA itself. Within this sample are fewer than 120,000 clones, with 88% of them counted one time only. The ten largest clones add up to about 1.6% of the sample.

This clonotype was sampled from an adult in good health. The chain is encoded by TRBV6-8 joined to TRBJ1-2, with the D gene not clear enough to name. The material sequenced was peripheral blood, taken on day 0 of AZD1222 vaccination. CDR3 region: CASMEPQPAVDYGYTF. The bases read TGTGCCAGCATGGAACCCCAGCCAGCGGTGGACTATGGCTACACCTTC.